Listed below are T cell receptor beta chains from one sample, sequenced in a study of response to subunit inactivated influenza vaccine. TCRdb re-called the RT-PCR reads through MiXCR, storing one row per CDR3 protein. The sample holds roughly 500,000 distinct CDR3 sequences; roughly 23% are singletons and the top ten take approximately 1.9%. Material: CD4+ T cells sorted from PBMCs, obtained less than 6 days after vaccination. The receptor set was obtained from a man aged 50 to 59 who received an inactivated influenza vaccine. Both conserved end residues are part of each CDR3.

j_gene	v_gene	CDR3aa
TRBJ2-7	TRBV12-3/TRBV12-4	CASTSIAGVVPVHEQYF
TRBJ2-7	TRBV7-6	CASSLAIGQGPYEQYF
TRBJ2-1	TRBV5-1	CASSLIVGSYNEHFF
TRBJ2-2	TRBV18	CASSPQMMENTGELFF
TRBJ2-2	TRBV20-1	CSAYRAPNTGELFF
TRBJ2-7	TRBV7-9	CASSFQAGVYEQYF
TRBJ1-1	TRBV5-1	CASSQGQGGEAFF
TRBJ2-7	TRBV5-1	CASSPENSYEQYF
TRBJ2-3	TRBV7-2	CASSLRLAGGHTDTQYF
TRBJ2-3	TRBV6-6	CASTSLMSDTQYF
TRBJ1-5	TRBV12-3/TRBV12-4	CASSAVLEGEPQHF
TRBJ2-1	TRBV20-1	CSASGLAGGDEQFF
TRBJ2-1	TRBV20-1	CSAGQGSNEQFF
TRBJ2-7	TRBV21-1	CASSKNGGATYEQYF
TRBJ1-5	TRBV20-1	CSARSVRNQPQHF
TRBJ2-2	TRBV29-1	CSVERGARTGELFF
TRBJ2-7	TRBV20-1	CSARVAQAGEQYF
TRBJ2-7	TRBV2	CASRRAGTGTYEQYF
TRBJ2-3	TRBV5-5	CASSFRLAGALDTQYF
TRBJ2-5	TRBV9	CASSFAGERETQYF
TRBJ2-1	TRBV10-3	CAISETGQGSQGEQFF
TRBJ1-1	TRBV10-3	CAISITDARNTEAFF
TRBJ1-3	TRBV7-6	CASSSNRGQMHF
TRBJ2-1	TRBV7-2	CASSFLAGGRYNEQFF
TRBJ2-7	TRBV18	CASSPVRDSRDEQYF
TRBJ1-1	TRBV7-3	CASSLTNTAGAFF
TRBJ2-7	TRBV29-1	CSVGQSYEQYF
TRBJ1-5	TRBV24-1	CATSHGTNQPQHF
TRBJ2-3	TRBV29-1	CSVDGRTAFSTDTQYF
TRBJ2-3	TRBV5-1	CASSLVGRQSTDTQYF
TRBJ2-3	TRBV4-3	CASSQDNPGPTDTQYF
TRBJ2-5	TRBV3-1	CASSQRLASGGQPFRGQYF
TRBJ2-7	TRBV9	CASSVRREQYF
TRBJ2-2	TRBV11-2	CASSLELGGRGAGELFF
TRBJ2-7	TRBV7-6	CASSLRASGGKGSTYEQYF
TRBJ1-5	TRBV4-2	CASSPGEVSNQPQHF
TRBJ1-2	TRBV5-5	CASSLDGTADYGYTF
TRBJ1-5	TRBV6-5	CASSYGGQQPQHF
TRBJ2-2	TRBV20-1	CSARVTGTANTGELFF
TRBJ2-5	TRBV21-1	CANLPPDQETQYF
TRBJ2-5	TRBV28	CASSRRRIQETQYF
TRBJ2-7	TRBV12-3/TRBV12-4	CASTGEGAREQYF
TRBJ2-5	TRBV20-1	CSARGDIEETQYF
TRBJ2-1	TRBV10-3	CAINPSTGLPYNEQFF
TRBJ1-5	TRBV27	CASSQGQGPQPQHF
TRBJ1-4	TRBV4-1	CASSRREKLFF
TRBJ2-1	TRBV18	CASSPRRAGYNEQFF
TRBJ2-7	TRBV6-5	CASSYSSRGGEQYF
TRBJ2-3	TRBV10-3	CATQGAGGLFSTDTQYF
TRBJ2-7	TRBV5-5	CASSLAPRWAGASGEQYF
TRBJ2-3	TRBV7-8	CASSFKRVPDTQYF
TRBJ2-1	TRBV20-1	CSASSPSGKIYNEQFF
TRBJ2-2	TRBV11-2	CASSSSDKNTGELFF
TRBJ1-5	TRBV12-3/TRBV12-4	CASAFDRNQPQHF
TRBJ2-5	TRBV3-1	CASSQDRGVRQQETQYF
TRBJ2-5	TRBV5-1	CASRFLAGVEETQYF
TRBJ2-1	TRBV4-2	CASSQESDRGRNEQFF
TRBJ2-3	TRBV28	CASRAPESGTDTQYF
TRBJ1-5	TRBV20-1	CSARGDGDSNQPQHF